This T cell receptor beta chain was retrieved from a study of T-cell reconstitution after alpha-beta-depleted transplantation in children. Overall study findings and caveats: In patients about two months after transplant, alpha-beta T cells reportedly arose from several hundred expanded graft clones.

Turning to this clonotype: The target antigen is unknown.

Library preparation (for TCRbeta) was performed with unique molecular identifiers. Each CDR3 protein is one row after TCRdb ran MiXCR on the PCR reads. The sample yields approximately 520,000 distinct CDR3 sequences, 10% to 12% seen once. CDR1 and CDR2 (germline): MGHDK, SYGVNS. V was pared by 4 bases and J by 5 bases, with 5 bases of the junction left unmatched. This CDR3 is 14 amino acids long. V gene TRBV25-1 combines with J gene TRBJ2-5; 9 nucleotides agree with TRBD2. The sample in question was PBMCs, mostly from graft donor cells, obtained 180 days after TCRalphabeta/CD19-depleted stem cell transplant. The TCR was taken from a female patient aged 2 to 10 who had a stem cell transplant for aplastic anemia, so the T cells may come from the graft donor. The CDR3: CASSAGLAIETQYF. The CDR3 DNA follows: TGTGCCAGCAGTGCTGGACTAGCGATCGAGACCCAGTACTTC.